Below, one TCR beta chain is given with its context. This specimen comes from a study of control samples from healthy donors and cancer patients. Profiled with immunoSEQ multiplex PCR; TCRdb holds only in-frame clones, not every one. The table lists roughly 92,000 clones, 70% to 90% of them singletons. The CDR3 length is 16 residues. From germline, CDR1 is SGDLS and CDR2 YYNGEE. The germline V and J ends were trimmed by 0 bases and 2 bases, with 9 bases remaining between them. The sequenced sample was blood. This rearrangement joins TRBV9 to TRBJ2-6; D assignment may be TRBD1 or TRBD2 (5 bases each). The sequence was obtained from a woman in her sixties in good health. The DNA of the CDR3 is TGTGCCAGCAGCGTAGATGGGGGTCCTGGGGCCAACGTCCTGACTTTC. Translation: CASSVDGGPGANVLTF.